What follows are 9 T cell receptor beta chains derived from one specimen sequenced in a study of regulatory T cells in long-lasting Graves disease. The time point is: newly diagnosed GD, antithyroid drugs for less than 3 months. PBMC RNA was the source of the TCR library. In building TCR beta libraries, iRepertoire HTBI primers were used together with Arm-PCR of CDR3 regions. MiXCR, applied by TCRdb to the multiplex PCR reads, yields one record per CDR3 protein. This sample carries around 480,000 distinct CDR3 sequences, roughly 15% of them seen once, and the ten largest clones take 10% to 15%. The same sample was also studied in work on T cells in Graves' hyperthyroidism and ophthalmopathy.

The specimen was peripheral blood mononuclear cells (PBMCs), collected at new diagnosis, from a patient treated with antithyroid drugs. These receptors were obtained from a man aged 40-55 years with Graves disease.

This clonotype was picked up many times. J is TRBJ2-2 and V is TRBV2; tentatively, D is TRBD2 (5 bases). V was pared by 1 base and J by 3 bases, with 9 bases between. Germline V gene data show CDR1 as SNHLY and CDR2 as FYNNEI. The CDR3 contains 15 residues. CDR3 nucleotide sequence: TGTGCCAGCAGTGAAGTTGACTACCACACCGGGGAGCTGTTTTTT. Translated: CASSEVDYHTGELFF.

This clonotype was detected a few times. V gene TRBV19 combines with J gene TRBJ2-1, with 15 positions matching TRBD2. Looked up from germline, CDR1 is LNHDA and CDR2 is SQIVND (reference sequence). J lost 12 bases, V lost 7 bases, and 10 bases had no gene match. The CDR3 spans 15 residues. The CDR3 is CASTPPGLAGGGQFF. The CDR3 nucleotides are TGTGCCAGTACCCCGCCGGGACTAGCGGGAGGAGGGCAGTTCTTC.

The table lists this clonotype with many counts. This rearrangement joins TRBV11-2 to TRBJ2-6, with a tentative D call TRBD2 (5 bases). The CDR3 totals 17 residues. Germline CDR1 reads SGHAT; CDR2 reads FQNNGV. Trimming took 4 bases from V and 0 from J, leaving 13 bases between them. The CDR3 DNA is TGTGCCAGCAGCTCCGGACTGTTACGCTCTGGGGCCAACGTCCTGACTTTC. This translates into CASSSGLLRSGANVLTF.

This clonotype showed up many times. This chain connects TRBV11-2 to TRBJ1-2; D gene uncertain. Trimming stripped 3 bases from V and 5 bases from J, with 13 bases between. CDR3 length equals 14 residues. From germline, CDR1 is SGHAT and CDR2 FQNNGV. The CDR3 bases are TGTGCCAGCAGCTTTGCGCAAGGCCTGTATGGCTACACCTTC. Translated, it gives CASSFAQGLYGYTF.

The CDR3 protein is CAAPGTQDEAFF. DNA of the CDR3: TGTGCCGCCCCCGGGACCCAAGATGAAGCTTTCTTT. V usage is TRBV12-3 or TRBV12-4 and J usage is TRBJ1-1, with D possibly matching TRBD1 (5 bases). V lost 11 bases to trimming and J lost 7 bases, with 17 bases between them. The CDR3 extends over 12 amino acids.

The chain recombines TRBV7-6 with TRBJ2-5; unclear D gene. The V gene lost 1 base and the J gene lost 9 bases, with 12 bases spanning the gap. The CDR3 length is 13 residues. Germline V CDR1 and CDR2: SGHVS, FNYEAQ. CDR3 sequence reads: CASSLEVGKAQYF. In nucleotides, the CDR3 is TGTGCCAGCAGCTTAGAAGTAGGAAAGGCCCAGTACTTC.

The J gene is TRBJ2-6, the V gene TRBV29-1; D tentatively reads TRBD1 or TRBD2 (7 bases each). The germline CDR1 and CDR2 sequences are SQVTM and ANQGSEA. V lost 7 bases to trimming and J lost 0 bases, with 22 bases between them. This CDR3 comprises 18 residues. CDR3 nucleotides: TGCAGCGGGGGCCGCAAAGCGGGACAGCTCTCTGGGGCCAACGTCCTGACTTTC. This translates into CSGGRKAGQLSGANVLTF.

The chain links TRBV7-3 to TRBJ2-4; tentative D call: TRBD1 (6 bases). Trimming took 5 bases from V and 1 from J, leaving 21 bases between them. The CDR3 consists of 18 residues. CDR1 is SGHTA and CDR2 is FQGTGA in the germline V gene. For the CDR3, the DNA is TGTGCCAGCAGCCCTGTGCAGGGGCCCGGATCGGCCAAAAACATTCAGTACTTC. Translated: CASSPVQGPGSAKNIQYF.

This clonotype showed up many times. DNA of the CDR3: TGTGCCACCTTTTCATTGCCGGGGGTTGATGAAGAGACCCAGTACTTC. This codes for CATFSLPGVDEETQYF. V gene TRBV24-1 combines with J gene TRBJ2-5; perhaps TRBD2 as D (6 bases). The V end was cut by 9 bases, the J end by 3 bases, with 22 bases between. Germline V gene lookup returns CDR1 KGHDR and CDR2 SFDVKD. CDR3 length equals 16 residues.